The TCR beta chain under discussion was sequenced for a study of shared clonotypes between healthy human individuals. V was clipped by 5 bases and J by 2 bases; unmatched bases: 7. Germline V lookup: CDR1 SGDLS, CDR2 YYNGEE. The CDR3 extends over 15 amino acids. Clones were read by immunoSEQ multiplex PCR, and TCRdb kept only the in-frame ones, dropping some. The sample includes over a million clones, 95% to 97% seen only once; the top ten take 1% to 1.5%. The sample taken for sequencing was naive CD4+ T cells sorted from blood. As for subset: CD45RA+ positively selected. This receptor was taken from a man aged 30 to 39 in good health. The chain joins TRBV9 to TRBJ2-3, with TRBD2 matching over 8 bases. CDR3 DNA: TGTGCCAGCAGTTTCGAAGCGGGGGCCACAGATACGCAGTATTTT. It yields the protein CASSFEAGATDTQYF.